Here is one TCR beta chain with its context. The entry originates in a study of blood T cell repertoires in COVID-19. Cohorts were based on clinical histories the participants reported. Repertoires were generated with immunoSEQ multiplex PCR, while TCRdb's copy carries only in-frame clones and drops some. This sample has some 380,000 clones, with 88% found just once. The TCR was taken from a woman in her thirties or forties with acute COVID-19. Source material: PBMCs or T cells enriched from blood (not recorded which).

CDR3 in DNA: TGTGCCAGCAGCTCTATGGGAGGGAACACTGAAGCTTTCTTT. This sequence encodes CASSSMGGNTEAFF. The chain has TRBV7-9 and TRBJ1-1; D is uncertain. CDR3 length: 14 amino acids. V lost 4 bases, J lost 1 base, and 10 bases lay in between. Germline V gene data show CDR1 as SEHNR and CDR2 as FQNEAQ (reference sequence). Complete variable domain (other parts from reference TRBV7-9 and TRBJ1-1): DTGVSQNPRHKITKRGQNVTFRCDPISEHNRLYWYRQTLGQGPEFLTYFQNEAQLEKSRLLSDRFSAERPKGSFSTLEIQRTEQGDSAMYLCASSSMGGNTEAFFGQGTRLTVV.